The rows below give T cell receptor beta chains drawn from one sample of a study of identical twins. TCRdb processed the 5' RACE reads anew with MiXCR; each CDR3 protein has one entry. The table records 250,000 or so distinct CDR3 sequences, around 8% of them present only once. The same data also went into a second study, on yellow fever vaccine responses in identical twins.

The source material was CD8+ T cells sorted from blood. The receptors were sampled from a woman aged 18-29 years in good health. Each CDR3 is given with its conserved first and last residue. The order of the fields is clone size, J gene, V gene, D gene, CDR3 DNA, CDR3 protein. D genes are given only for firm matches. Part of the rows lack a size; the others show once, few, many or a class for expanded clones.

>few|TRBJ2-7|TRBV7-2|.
TGTGCCAGCAGCTTAGGAATACAGTCCTCCTACGAGCAGTACTTC
CASSLGIQSSYEQYF
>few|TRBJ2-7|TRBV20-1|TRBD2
TGCAGTGCTAGAGGGACTAGTGGAGGGGAGCAGTACTTC
CSARGTSGGEQYF
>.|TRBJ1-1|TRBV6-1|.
TGTGCCAGCAGCGGCGTGGGGGGCGAAGAAGCTTTCTTT
CASSGVGGEEAFF
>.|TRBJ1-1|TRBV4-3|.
TGCGCCAGCAGCCAAGCCCGGGGGGGGCGCAGCGCTGAAGCTTTCTTT
CASSQARGGRSAEAFF
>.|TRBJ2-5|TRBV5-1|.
TGCGCCAGCAGCTTGCCCCTGATGGACAGTCTCCAAGAGACCCAGTACTTC
CASSLPLMDSLQETQYF
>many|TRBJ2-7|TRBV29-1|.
TGCAGCGTTGTGAGGGGTCCCTACGAGCAGTACTTC
CSVVRGPYEQYF
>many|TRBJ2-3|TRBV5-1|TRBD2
TGCGCCAGCAGCTTGGCAACTAGCGGGGGCACAGATACGCAGTATTTT
CASSLATSGGTDTQYF
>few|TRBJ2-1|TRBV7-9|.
TGTGCCAGCAGCGCGGACTACAATGAGCAGTTCTTC
CASSADYNEQFF
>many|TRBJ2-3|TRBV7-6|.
TGTGCCAGCAGCTTTACAGGGTACGAAACAGATACGCAGTATTTT
CASSFTGYETDTQYF
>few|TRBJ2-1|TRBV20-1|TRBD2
TGCAGTGCTAGAGATTGGGGGGAGGGCCCCCATGAGCAGTTCTTC
CSARDWGEGPHEQFF
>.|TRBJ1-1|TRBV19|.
TGTGCCAGTAGTATAACCTCACAGGGGAACACTGAAGCTTTCTTT
CASSITSQGNTEAFF
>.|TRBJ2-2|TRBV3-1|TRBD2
TGTGCCACCTGCCGCCAGTGGGAGGGTATGAACACCGGGGAGCTGTTTTTT
CATCRQWEGMNTGELFF
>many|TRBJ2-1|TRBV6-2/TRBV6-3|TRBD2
TGTGCCAGCAGCTACCCCGGGAGGGACAATGAGCAGTTCTTC
CASSYPGRDNEQFF
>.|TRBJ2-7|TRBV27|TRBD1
TGTGCCAGCAGGCTTTCTCCGGGACAGGGGAGTTTTTACGAGCAGTACTTC
CASRLSPGQGSFYEQYF
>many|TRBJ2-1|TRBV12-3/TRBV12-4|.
TGTGCCAGCAGTACCCTCGTAGCGACCCTTAACTACAATGAGCAGTTCTTC
CASSTLVATLNYNEQFF
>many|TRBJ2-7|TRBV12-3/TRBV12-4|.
TGTGCCAGCAGTTTAGTACAGCGCTCCTACGAGCAGTACTTC
CASSLVQRSYEQYF
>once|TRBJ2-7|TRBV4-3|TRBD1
TGCGCCAGCAGCCAGGGCCGGACAGGGGTAGTCCACGAGCAGTACTTC
CASSQGRTGVVHEQYF
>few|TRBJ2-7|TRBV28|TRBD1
TGTGCCAGCAGTTTTACAGGGGACCCCTACGAGCAGTACTTC
CASSFTGDPYEQYF
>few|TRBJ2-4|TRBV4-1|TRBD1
TGCGCCAGCAGCTTTGCATCGGCGGGACAGGGGTCTGGCATTCAGTACTTC
CASSFASAGQGSGIQYF
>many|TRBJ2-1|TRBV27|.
TGTGCCAGCAGCTCGGGACTCTCCTACAATGAGCAGTTCTTC
CASSSGLSYNEQFF
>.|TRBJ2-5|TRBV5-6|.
TGTGCCTCGTCGGACTTGGAGTACCAAGAGACCCAGTACTTC
CASSDLEYQETQYF
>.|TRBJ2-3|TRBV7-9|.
TGTGCCAGCAGCTCCCCGGTAGGAGATACGCAGTATTTT
CASSSPVGDTQYF
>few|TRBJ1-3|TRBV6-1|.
TGTGCCAGCAGCCAACCGGGCGGGGGGAGTGGAAACACCATATATTTT
CASSQPGGGSGNTIYF
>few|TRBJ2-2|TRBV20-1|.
TGCAGTGCTAGAGGTCTACCCGGGGAGCTGTTTTTT
CSARGLPGELFF
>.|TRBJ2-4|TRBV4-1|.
TGCGCCAGCAGCCTCCTTACCGGGACCGCCGTTCAGTACTTC
CASSLLTGTAVQYF
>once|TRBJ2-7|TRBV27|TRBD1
TGTGCCAGCAGTTTCACCGGGACAGGGGGACACGAGCAGTACTTC
CASSFTGTGGHEQYF
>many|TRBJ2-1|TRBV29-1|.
TGCAGCGTTTCAAATTACAATGAGCAGTTCTTC
CSVSNYNEQFF
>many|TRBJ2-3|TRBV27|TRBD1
TGTGCCAGCAGTCCCCGACAGGGGTTAGACACAGATACGCAGTATTTT
CASSPRQGLDTDTQYF